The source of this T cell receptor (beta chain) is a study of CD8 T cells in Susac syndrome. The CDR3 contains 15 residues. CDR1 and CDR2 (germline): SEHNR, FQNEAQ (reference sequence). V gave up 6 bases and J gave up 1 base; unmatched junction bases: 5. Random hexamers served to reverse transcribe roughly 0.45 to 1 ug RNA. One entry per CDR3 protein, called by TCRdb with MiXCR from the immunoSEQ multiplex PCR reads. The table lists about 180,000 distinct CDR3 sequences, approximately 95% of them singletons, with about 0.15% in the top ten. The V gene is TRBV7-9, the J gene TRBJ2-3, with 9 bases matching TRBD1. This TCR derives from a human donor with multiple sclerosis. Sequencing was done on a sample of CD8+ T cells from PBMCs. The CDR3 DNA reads TGTGCCAGCAGTTCATGGACAGGGGGCACAGATACGCAGTATTTT. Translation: CASSSWTGGTDTQYF.